This TCR beta chain is from a study of cytomegalovirus exposure and HLA in healthy donors. Findings and caveats of the study: Generally TCR sequences proved uncommon, though certain public TCRs appeared in numerous donors. In a later analysis, most CMV-associated TCR beta chains appeared HLA-restricted. Relative to equally common others, HLA-associated TCR beta chains showed greater clonal expansion in a later analysis. TCR beta chain V- and J-gene trimming was linked, in a later analysis, to a missense variant in DCLRE1C.

On this clone itself: The antigen remains undetermined.

PCR primers comprised 60 Vbeta and 13 Jbeta primers. Assay used: immunoSEQ multiplex PCR; TCRdb lists only in-frame clones, some missing. This repertoire shows 110,000 or so clones, 65% to 75% found once; its top ten account for around a tenth. The sample consisted of PBMCs. The source of this sequence is a woman aged 45-65 years in good health and CMV-seropositive.

CDR3 sequence: CASSASGGTGNTIYF. Here the CDR3 DNA reads TGCGCCAGCAGTGCTTCGGGGGGCACTGGAAACACCATATATTTT. The gene calls are TRBV10-2 and TRBJ1-3; D possibly corresponds to TRBD1 (6 bases). Trimming cost V 4 bases and J 2 bases, with 12 bases left between them. Germline CDR1 and CDR2: WSHSY and SAAADI. The CDR3 loop spans 15 amino acids.